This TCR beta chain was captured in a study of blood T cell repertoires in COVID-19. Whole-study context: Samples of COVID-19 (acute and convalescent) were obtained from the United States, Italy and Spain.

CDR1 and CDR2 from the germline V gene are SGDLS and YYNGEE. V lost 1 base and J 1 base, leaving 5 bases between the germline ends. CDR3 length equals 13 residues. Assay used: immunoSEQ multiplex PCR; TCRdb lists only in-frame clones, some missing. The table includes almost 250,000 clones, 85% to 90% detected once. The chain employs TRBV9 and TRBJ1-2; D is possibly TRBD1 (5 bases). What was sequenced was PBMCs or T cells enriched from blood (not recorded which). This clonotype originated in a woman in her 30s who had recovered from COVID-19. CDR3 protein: CASSVQGNYGYTF. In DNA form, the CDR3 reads TGTGCCAGCAGCGTACAGGGTAACTATGGCTACACCTTC.